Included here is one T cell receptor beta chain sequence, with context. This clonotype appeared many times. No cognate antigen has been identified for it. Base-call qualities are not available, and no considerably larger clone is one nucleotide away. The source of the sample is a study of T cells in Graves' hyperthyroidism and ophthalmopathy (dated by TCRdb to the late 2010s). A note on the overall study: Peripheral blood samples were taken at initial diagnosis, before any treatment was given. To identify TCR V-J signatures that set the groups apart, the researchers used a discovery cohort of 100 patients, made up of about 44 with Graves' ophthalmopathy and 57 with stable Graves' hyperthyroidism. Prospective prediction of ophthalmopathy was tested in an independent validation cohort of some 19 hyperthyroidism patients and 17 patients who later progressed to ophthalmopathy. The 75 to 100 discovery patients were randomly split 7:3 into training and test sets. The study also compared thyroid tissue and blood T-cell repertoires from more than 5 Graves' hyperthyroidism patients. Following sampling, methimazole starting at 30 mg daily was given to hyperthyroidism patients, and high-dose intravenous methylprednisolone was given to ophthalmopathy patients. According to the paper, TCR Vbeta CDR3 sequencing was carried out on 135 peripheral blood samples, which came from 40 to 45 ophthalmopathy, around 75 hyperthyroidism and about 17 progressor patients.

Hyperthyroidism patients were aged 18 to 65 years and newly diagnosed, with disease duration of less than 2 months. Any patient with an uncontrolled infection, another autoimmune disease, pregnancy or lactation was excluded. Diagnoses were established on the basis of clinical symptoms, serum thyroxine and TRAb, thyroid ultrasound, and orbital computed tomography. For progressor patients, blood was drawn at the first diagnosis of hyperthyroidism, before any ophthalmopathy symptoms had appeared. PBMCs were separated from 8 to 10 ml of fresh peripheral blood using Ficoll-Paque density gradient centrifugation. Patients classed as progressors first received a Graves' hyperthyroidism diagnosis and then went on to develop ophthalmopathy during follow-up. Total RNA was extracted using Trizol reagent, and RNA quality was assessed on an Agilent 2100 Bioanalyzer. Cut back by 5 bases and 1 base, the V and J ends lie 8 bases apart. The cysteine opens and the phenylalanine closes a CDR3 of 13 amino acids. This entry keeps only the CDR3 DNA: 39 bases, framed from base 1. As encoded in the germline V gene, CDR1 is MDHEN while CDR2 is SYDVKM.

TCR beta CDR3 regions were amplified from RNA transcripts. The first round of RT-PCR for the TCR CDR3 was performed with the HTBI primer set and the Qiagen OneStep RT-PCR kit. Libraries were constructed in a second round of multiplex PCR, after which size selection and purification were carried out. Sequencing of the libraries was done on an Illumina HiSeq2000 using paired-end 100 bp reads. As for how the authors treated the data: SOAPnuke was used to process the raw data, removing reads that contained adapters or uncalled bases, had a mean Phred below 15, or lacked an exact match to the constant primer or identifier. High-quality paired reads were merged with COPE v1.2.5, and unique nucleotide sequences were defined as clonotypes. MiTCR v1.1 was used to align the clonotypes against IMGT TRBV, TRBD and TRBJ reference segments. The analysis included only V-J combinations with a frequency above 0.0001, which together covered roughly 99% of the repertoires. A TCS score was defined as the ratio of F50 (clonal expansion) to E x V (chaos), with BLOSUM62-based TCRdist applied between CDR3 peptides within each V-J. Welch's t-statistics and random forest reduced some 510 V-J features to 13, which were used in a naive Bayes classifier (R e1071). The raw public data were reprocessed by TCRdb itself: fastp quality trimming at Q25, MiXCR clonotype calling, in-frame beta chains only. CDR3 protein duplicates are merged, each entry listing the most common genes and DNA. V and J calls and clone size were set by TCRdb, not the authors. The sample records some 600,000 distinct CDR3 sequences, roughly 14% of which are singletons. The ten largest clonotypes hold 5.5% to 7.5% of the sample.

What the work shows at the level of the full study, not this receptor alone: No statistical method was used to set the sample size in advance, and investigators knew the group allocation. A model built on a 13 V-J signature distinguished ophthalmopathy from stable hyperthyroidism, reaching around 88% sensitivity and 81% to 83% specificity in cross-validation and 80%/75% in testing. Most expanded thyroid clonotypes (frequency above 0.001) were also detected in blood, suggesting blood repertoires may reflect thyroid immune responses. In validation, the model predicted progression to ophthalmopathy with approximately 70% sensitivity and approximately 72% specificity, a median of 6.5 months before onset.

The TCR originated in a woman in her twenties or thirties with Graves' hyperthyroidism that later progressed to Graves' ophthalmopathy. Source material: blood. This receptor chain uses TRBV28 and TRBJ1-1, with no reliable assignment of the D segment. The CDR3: CASSPPTNTEAFF. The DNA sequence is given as TGTGCCAGCAGTCCCCCCACGAACACTGAAGCTTTCTTT. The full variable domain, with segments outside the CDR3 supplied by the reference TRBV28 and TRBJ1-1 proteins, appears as DVKVTQSSRYLVKRTGEKVFLECVQDMDHENMFWYRQDPGLGLRLIYFSYDVKMKEKGDIPEGYSVSREKKERFSLILESASTNQTSMYLCASSPPTNTEAFFGQGTRLTVV.